These 18 T cell receptor beta chains share one sample of origin, sequenced in a study of cytomegalovirus exposure and HLA in healthy donors. Using immunoSEQ multiplex PCR, the repertoire was profiled, and TCRdb retains in-frame clones only, with some absent. The table records about 110,000 clones, more than 75% of them present only once. The sequenced sample consisted of PBMCs. The receptors here all came from a woman in her thirties in good health and CMV-seropositive.

The chain combines TRBV27 with TRBJ2-7; 10 bases are shared with TRBD2. J was trimmed by 5 bases and V by 4 bases; bases with no gene match: 8. This CDR3 is built from 15 residues. Per the germline V gene, CDR1 is MNHEY and CDR2 is SMNVEV (reference sequence). CDR3 residues: CASSSQRGGIHEQYF. CDR3 in DNA: TGTGCCAGCAGTTCGCAGCGGGGGGGCATACACGAGCAGTACTTC.

The chain joins TRBV5-6 to TRBJ2-1; D is perhaps TRBD1 (6 bases). The ends were cut back, 4 bases at V and 5 bases at J, with 16 bases in the middle. Looked up from germline, CDR1 is SGHDT and CDR2 is YYEEEE. This CDR3 has 15 residues. The DNA for the CDR3 is TGTGCCAGCAGCCTCTACCGACAGGTAAACAATGAGCAGTTCTTC. This sequence encodes CASSLYRQVNNEQFF.

V usage is TRBV4-3 and J usage is TRBJ2-1, with 7 bases identical to TRBD2. The germline V gene encodes CDR1 LGHNA and CDR2 YSLEER. CDR3 length: 14 residues. V was clipped by 7 bases and J by 4 bases; unmatched bases: 7. CDR3 protein: CASTLAVRYNEQFF. DNA for the CDR3: TGCGCCAGCACCCTAGCGGTTAGGTACAATGAGCAGTTCTTC.

The chain has TRBV4-3 and TRBJ2-7; tentatively, D is TRBD1 (5 bases). CDR1 is LGHNA and CDR2 is YSLEER in the germline V gene. Trimming stripped 1 base from V and 3 bases from J, with 10 bases between. This CDR3 has 14 residues. The CDR3 sequence: CASSQGRVGYEQYF. The CDR3 DNA follows: TGCGCCAGCAGCCAAGGCAGGGTCGGCTACGAGCAGTACTTC.

The V gene is TRBV7-8, the J gene TRBJ1-2; D possibly corresponds to TRBD1 (5 bases). V lost 5 bases and J 1 base, leaving 11 bases between the germline ends. Per the germline V gene, CDR1 is SGHVS and CDR2 is FQNEAQ. CDR3 length equals 14 residues. This chain's CDR3 is CASSLGLLNYGYTF. The CDR3 DNA reads as TGTGCCAGCAGCCTGGGACTGCTTAACTATGGCTACACCTTC.

This chain joins TRBV11-2 and TRBJ1-2, with D perhaps matching TRBD1 (5 bases). Germline V gene lookup returns CDR1 SGHAT and CDR2 FQNNGV. The CDR3 contains 14 residues. The V end was cut by 5 bases, the J end by 5 bases, with 15 bases between. The DNA for the CDR3 is TGTGCCAGCAGCCCCGCAGGGTCTTTGTATGGCTACACCTTC. It specifies CASSPAGSLYGYTF. The whole variable domain, remainder taken from reference TRBV11-2 and TRBJ1-2, is EAGVAQSPRYKIIEKRQSVAFWCNPISGHATLYWYQQILGQGPKLLIQFQNNGVVDDSQLPKDRFSAERLKGVDSTLKIQPAKLEDSAVYLCASSPAGSLYGYTFGSGTRLTVV.

The gene calls are TRBV7-2 and TRBJ2-1, with TRBD2 identical over 7 bases. This CDR3 spans 14 amino acids. CDR1 and CDR2 from the germline V gene are SGHTA and FQGNSA. V shed 3 bases, J shed 8 bases, and the junction held 7 bases outside the gene matches. The CDR3 DNA sequence: TGTGCCAGCAGCTTGCCGGGACTACCACATGAGCAGTTCTTC. Encoded protein: CASSLPGLPHEQFF.

This rearrangement joins TRBV19 to TRBJ1-2; 7 bases line up with TRBD1. V dropped 7 bases and J dropped 6; count of bases not matched to a gene: 2. Germline CDR1 is LNHDA and CDR2 is SQIVND (reference sequence). CDR3 length: 11 residues. CDR3 in DNA: TGTGCCAGTAAACAGGGGAATGGCTACACCTTC. As protein: CASKQGNGYTF.

Here the CDR3 DNA reads TGTGCCAGCAGTTTGCAGGGGGCAGATACGCAGTATTTT. Its translation: CASSLQGADTQYF. The V gene is TRBV27, the J gene TRBJ2-3; 7 bases are shared with TRBD1. The CDR3 is 13 residues long. J lost 4 bases, V lost 3 bases, and 1 base had no gene match. Germline lookup yields CDR1 MNHEY and CDR2 SMNVEV (reference sequence).

This chain uses TRBV4-3 with TRBJ1-4, with 8 bases aligning to TRBD1. After removal of 2 bases from V and 8 bases from J, the junction contained 7 bases not matched to a gene. From germline, CDR1 is LGHNA and CDR2 YSLEER. The CDR3 loop spans 15 amino acids. CDR3 sequence reads: CASSQLDRGREKLFF. CDR3 coding DNA: TGCGCCAGCAGCCAATTAGACAGGGGTCGCGAAAAACTGTTTTTT.

The chain combines TRBV25-1 with TRBJ1-6; possible D gene TRBD1, 5 bases. Trimming pared 6 bases from V and 7 bases from J, leaving 10 bases between. Germline V gene sequence: CDR1 MGHDK, CDR2 SYGVNS. The length of the CDR3 is 13 residues. CDR3 protein: CASRTATNSPLHF. The CDR3 bases are TGTGCCAGCAGGACAGCGACCAATTCACCCCTCCACTTT.

The V gene is TRBV11-3, the J gene TRBJ2-5; D unresolved. Looked up from germline, CDR1 is SGHNT and CDR2 is YENEEA. The V end was cut by 1 base, the J end by 3 bases, with 12 bases between. The CDR3 extends over 15 amino acids. The CDR3 loop is CASSLGGSAEETQYF. As DNA, the CDR3 is TGTGCCAGCAGCTTAGGTGGTTCCGCGGAAGAGACCCAGTACTTC. The full variable domain, its missing parts supplied by reference TRBV11-3 and TRBJ2-5, is EAGVVQSPRYKIIEKKQPVAFWCNPISGHNTLYWYLQNLGQGPELLIRYENEEAVDDSQLPKDRFSAERLKGVDSTLKIQPAELGDSAVYLCASSLGGSAEETQYFGPGTRLLVL.

The chain uses TRBV19 and TRBJ1-1, with D possibly matching TRBD1 (6 bases). Germline lookup yields CDR1 LNHDA and CDR2 SQIVND (reference sequence). This CDR3 comprises 15 residues. Trimming left V 5 bases short and J 5 bases short, with 18 bases between. The CDR3 sequence: CASSPRGGRVTEAFF. The CDR3 nucleotides read TGTGCCAGTAGTCCCCGGGGGGGGCGTGTTACTGAAGCTTTCTTT.

The CDR3 bases are TGCGCCAGCAGCTTTCAGAGAGGCCAAGAGACCCAGTACTTC. This encodes CASSFQRGQETQYF. The rearrangement links TRBV5-1 to TRBJ2-5; the D is unclear. The CDR3 has 14 residues. Trimming stripped 2 bases from V and 1 base from J, with 9 bases between. Germline V lookup: CDR1 SGHRS, CDR2 YFSETQ.

This chain connects TRBV4-1 to TRBJ2-1; D not resolved. Germline V gives CDR1 MGHRA, CDR2 YSYEKL. Trimming stripped 3 bases from V and 0 bases from J, with 12 bases between. CDR3 length: 16 amino acids. DNA for the CDR3: TGCGCCAGCAGCCAGGTCCACGGTGACTCCTACAATGAGCAGTTCTTC. Encoded protein: CASSQVHGDSYNEQFF.

The sample holds many counts of this clone. This chain links TRBV4-1 with TRBJ1-4; the match to TRBD1 covers 7 bases. Germline V gene lookup returns CDR1 MGHRA and CDR2 YSYEKL. J gave up 8 bases and V 1 base, and 7 bases lay outside the gene matches. The CDR3 covers 15 residues. This CDR3 reads CASSQGDRLMEKLFF. The CDR3 DNA reads as TGCGCCAGCAGCCAAGGGGACAGACTAATGGAAAAACTGTTTTTT.

V and J are TRBV30 and TRBJ2-3; maybe TRBD1 (6 bases). CDR1 is GTSNPN, CDR2 SVGIG, per germline (reference sequence). V lost 5 bases, J lost 6 bases, and 18 bases lay in between. The CDR3 spans 14 residues. The CDR3 spells CAWASGTPGDTQYF. Here the CDR3 DNA reads TGTGCCTGGGCCAGTGGGACACCAGGGGATACGCAGTATTTT.

The gene calls are TRBV2 and TRBJ2-7; 8 nucleotides align to TRBD1. Unmatched junction bases numbered 8, after V lost 1 base and J lost 3 bases. The germline V gene has CDR1 SNHLY and CDR2 FYNNEI. CDR3 length equals 16 residues. The CDR3 region is CASSEGGDRRYYEQYF. CDR3 nucleotides: TGTGCCAGCAGTGAAGGGGGGGACAGGCGATACTACGAGCAGTACTTC.